The source of this T cell receptor (beta chain) is a study of T cell responses to AZD1222 COVID-19 vaccine. Study observations and caveats: Only 5 to 7 individuals given AZD1222 were seropositive at baseline. Spike was spanned by vaccine-associated CD4 TCRs, which were dominant at 160-218 and 743-854.

This CDR3 is 12 amino acids long. Losses at the gene ends were 6 bases for V and 3 bases for J; bases not matched to a gene: 2. The germline V gene encodes CDR1 SNHLY and CDR2 FYNNEI. In the case of this clone: The target antigen is unknown.

Assay used: immunoSEQ multiplex PCR; TCRdb lists only in-frame clones, some missing. This sample yields 130,000 to 150,000 clones, of which 82% are seen a single time; roughly 4% belongs to the top ten. This TCR came from an adult in good health. This specimen was peripheral blood, taken on day 0 of MenACWY control vaccination. V usage is TRBV2 and J usage is TRBJ2-7, with TRBD1 matching over 7 bases. The CDR3 loop reads CASRSGGYEQYF. The CDR3 DNA sequence: TGTGCCAGCAGATCAGGGGGCTACGAGCAGTACTTC.